The 25 T cell receptor beta chains below were found in one sample sequenced in a study of T cell responses to AZD1222 COVID-19 vaccine. Using immunoSEQ multiplex PCR, the repertoire was profiled, and TCRdb retains in-frame clones only, with some absent. The table has 65,000 to 85,000 clones, 75% to 85% seen once. The sequences come from peripheral blood, collected 28 days after the second AZD1222 dose. The source of these receptors is an adult who received the AZD1222 COVID-19 vaccine.

The chain links TRBV7-2 to TRBJ2-5; D possibly corresponds to TRBD1 (6 bases). CDR3 length: 14 amino acids. V was clipped by 4 bases and J by 5 bases, with 14 bases between them. CDR1 SGHTA and CDR2 FQGNSA come from the germline V gene. The CDR3 here is CASSSSQGRETQYF. The CDR3 nucleotides are TGTGCCAGCAGCTCATCACAGGGAAGGGAGACCCAGTACTTC.

V is TRBV18 and J is TRBJ2-7; TRBD2 agrees at 8 bases. Unmatched junction bases numbered 6, after V lost 3 bases and J lost 2 bases. This CDR3 is 15 amino acids long. CDR1 and CDR2 from the germline V gene are KGHSH and LQKENI. CDR3 nucleotide sequence: TGTGCCAGCTCACCCGGGGGGGAAAGTACCTACGAGCAGTACTTC. It is translated as CASSPGGESTYEQYF.

This chain connects TRBV7-6 to TRBJ2-7; D ambiguous. The germline gives CDR1 SGHVS, CDR2 FNYEAQ. The ends were cut back, 1 base at V and 0 bases at J, with 10 bases in the middle. The CDR3 contains 15 residues. The DNA of the CDR3 is TGTGCCAGCAGCTTAGTGGTGGGGAACTCCTACGAGCAGTACTTC. It encodes CASSLVVGNSYEQYF.

This clone has a single count. The chain has TRBV7-9 and TRBJ1-6; D not certain. The CDR3 loop spans 16 amino acids. The germline V gene encodes CDR1 SEHNR and CDR2 FQNEAQ (reference sequence). Trimming removed 5 bases at V and 0 bases at J, with 11 bases between. The CDR3: CASSPIRISYNSPLHF. The CDR3 coding sequence is TGTGCCAGCAGCCCGATCCGGATCTCCTATAATTCACCCCTCCACTTT.

This rearrangement joins TRBV18 to TRBJ1-2; 8 bases line up with TRBD1. The germline V gene has CDR1 KGHSH and CDR2 LQKENI. V lost 3 bases to trimming and J lost 8 bases; unmatched junction nucleotides: 2. This CDR3 is 12 amino acids long. CDR3 protein: CASSPDRVGYTF. CDR3 coding DNA: TGTGCCAGCTCACCGGACAGGGTCGGCTACACCTTC.

The count of this clone is one. The rearrangement links TRBV5-1 to TRBJ2-3; D is perhaps TRBD1 or TRBD2 (5 bases each). Trimming stripped 4 bases from V and 5 bases from J, with 8 bases between. CDR3 length: 12 amino acids. CDR1 is SGHRS, CDR2 YFSETQ, per germline. The CDR3 protein is CASSGDGDTQYF. CDR3 coding DNA: TGCGCCAGCAGCGGGGACGGAGATACGCAGTATTTT. The full variable domain, its missing parts supplied by reference TRBV5-1 and TRBJ2-3, is KAGVTQTPRYLIKTRGQQVTLSCSPISGHRSVSWYQQTPGQGLQFLFEYFSETQRNKGNFPGRFSGRQFSNSRSEMNVSTLELGDSALYLCASSGDGDTQYFGPGTRLTVL.

The chain uses TRBV19 and TRBJ1-1; D uncertain. Deletions cut 6 bases from V and 5 bases from J, with 10 bases between. The germline V gene has CDR1 LNHDA and CDR2 SQIVND (reference sequence). The CDR3 runs 12 residues. The CDR3 protein is CASRRGWTEAFF. The CDR3 bases are TGTGCCAGTAGGCGGGGTTGGACTGAAGCTTTCTTT.

The rearrangement joins TRBV7-9 to TRBJ2-7; D not certain. Between the trimmed V and J ends, which lost 8 bases and 4 bases, there was a span of 15 bases. Germline CDR1 reads SEHNR; CDR2 reads FQNEAQ (reference sequence). There are 13 residues in the CDR3. The CDR3 region is CASARFGDYEQYF. CDR3 in DNA: TGTGCCAGCGCCCGGTTTGGAGATTACGAGCAGTACTTC.

J is TRBJ2-1 and V is TRBV10-1, with a possible D match to TRBD1 (5 bases). The CDR3 contains 12 residues. With 4 bases removed from V and 12 bases from J, the gap between germline ends came to 13 bases. Germline values: CDR1 WNHNN, CDR2 SYGVQD (reference sequence). The CDR3 DNA sequence: TGCGCCAGCAGTGGCAGGGATGGTAGGCAGTTCTTC. This sequence encodes CASSGRDGRQFF.

The chain couples TRBV4-1 to TRBJ1-2; TRBD1 agrees at 10 bases. This CDR3 is 13 amino acids long. With V trimmed by 4 bases and J by 5 bases, 1 base remained unmatched. Germline V gives CDR1 MGHRA, CDR2 YSYEKL. The CDR3 nucleotides read TGCGCCAGCAGCCGGGACAGGGGTTATGGCTACACCTTC. Amino acids: CASSRDRGYGYTF.

The J gene is TRBJ2-7, the V gene TRBV7-2; D is ambiguous. The V end lost 0 bases, the J end lost 4 bases, and 10 bases lay between the germline ends. Per germline, CDR1 SGHTA and CDR2 FQGNSA. The CDR3 is made up of 14 amino acids. This chain's CDR3 is CASSLAGSDYEQYF. CDR3 nucleotides: TGTGCCAGCAGCTTAGCTGGGTCAGATTACGAGCAGTACTTC.

The J gene is TRBJ2-5, the V gene TRBV5-4; 8 nucleotides align to TRBD1. With 4 bases clipped from V and 5 bases from J, the junction kept 10 bases outside the gene matches. This CDR3 has 15 residues. Per the germline V gene, CDR1 is SGHNT and CDR2 is YYREEE (reference sequence). The CDR3 here is CASSGGQGWGETQYF. CDR3 DNA: TGTGCCAGCAGCGGAGGACAGGGCTGGGGGGAGACCCAGTACTTC.

The chain has TRBV6-6 and TRBJ1-4; D ambiguous. The germline V gene encodes CDR1 MNHNY and CDR2 SVGAGI (reference sequence). The length of the CDR3 is 13 residues. V dropped 2 bases and J dropped 8 bases, with 9 bases sitting between them. The CDR3 coding sequence is TGTGCCAGCAGTTACATGAGGAGGGAAAAACTGTTTTTT. This codes for CASSYMRREKLFF.

This chain connects TRBV5-6 to TRBJ1-1; maybe TRBD1 (5 bases). The germline gives CDR1 SGHDT, CDR2 YYEEEE. Trimming left V 1 base short and J 3 bases short, with 16 bases between. This CDR3 contains 16 residues. The CDR3 spells CASSLFGGQGYTEAFF. DNA for the CDR3: TGTGCCAGCAGCTTGTTCGGAGGACAAGGGTACACTGAAGCTTTCTTT.

This sequence joins TRBV7-2 and TRBJ1-2, with D maybe TRBD1 (5 bases). CDR1 and CDR2 (germline): SGHTA, FQGNSA. There are 15 residues in the CDR3. V was trimmed by 2 bases and J by 4 bases, leaving 14 bases between them. In nucleotides, the CDR3 is TGTGCCAGCAGCTTAATGTTCAGGGACCCCTATGGCTACACCTTC. This encodes CASSLMFRDPYGYTF.

V gene TRBV7-2 combines with J gene TRBJ2-7; the match to TRBD2 covers 7 bases. CDR1 is SGHTA and CDR2 is FQGNSA in the germline V gene. This CDR3 is 17 amino acids long. V was clipped by 1 base and J by 0 bases; unmatched bases: 9. In DNA, the CDR3 is TGTGCCAGCAGCTTAGGGTGGCAGCGGGGAAGCTCCTACGAGCAGTACTTC. Residues: CASSLGWQRGSSYEQYF.

Only one count was recorded for this clone. The rearrangement joins TRBV20-1 to TRBJ1-1; D perhaps matches TRBD1 (5 bases). The CDR3 sequence is 12 residues long. Germline values: CDR1 DFQATT, CDR2 SNEGSKA (reference sequence). V was shortened by 3 bases and J by 3 bases, with 8 bases between the two germline ends. In nucleotides, the CDR3 is TGCAGTGCTAGTTGGGGGGACACTGAAGCTTTCTTT. Translating it yields CSASWGDTEAFF.

The chain links TRBV27 to TRBJ2-5, with unresolved D. The length of the CDR3 is 14 residues. V lost 7 bases and J lost 2, with 14 bases in between. Germline loops: CDR1 MNHEY, CDR2 SMNVEV (reference sequence). CDR3 protein: CASTARDTQETQYF. DNA for the CDR3: TGTGCCAGCACAGCCCGAGACACTCAAGAGACCCAGTACTTC.

J is TRBJ2-3 and V is TRBV6-4; 12 bases line up with TRBD2. The CDR3 covers 16 residues. Germline assignment: CDR1 MRHNA and CDR2 SNTAGT. The trim removed 10 bases at V and 5 bases at J, leaving 13 bases unmatched. CDR3 sequence (DNA): TGTGCCATTGATTCTAGCGGGGGGGCCCAAGAAGATACGCAGTATTTT. Translating it yields CAIDSSGGAQEDTQYF.

The CDR3 DNA sequence: TGTGCCAGCAGTTATACCAGAACTGGCAATGAGCAGTTCTTC. It codes for CASSYTRTGNEQFF. The chain employs TRBV6-5 and TRBJ2-1; D is ambiguous. This CDR3 has 14 residues. Germline V gives CDR1 MNHEY, CDR2 SVGAGI. Trimming removed 3 bases at V and 6 bases at J, with 12 bases between.

The chain uses TRBV11-2 and TRBJ1-4; no definite D call. The germline V gene encodes CDR1 SGHAT and CDR2 FQNNGV. The CDR3 length is 15 residues. With 0 bases removed from V and 5 bases from J, the gap between germline ends came to 10 bases. DNA of the CDR3: TGTGCCAGCAGCTTAGAAGGACGGATGAATGAAAAACTGTTTTTT. As protein: CASSLEGRMNEKLFF.

The V and J genes are TRBV5-1 and TRBJ2-5, with 8 bases identical to TRBD1. Unmatched junction bases numbered 5, after V lost 3 bases and J lost 4 bases. Germline loops: CDR1 SGHRS, CDR2 YFSETQ. This CDR3 is built from 14 residues. Here the CDR3 reads CASSWGTGGETQYF. In DNA, the CDR3 is TGCGCCAGCAGCTGGGGGACAGGAGGAGAGACCCAGTACTTC.

This chain links TRBV7-9 with TRBJ1-1; possibly TRBD1 for D (6 bases). Germline V gives CDR1 SEHNR, CDR2 FQNEAQ (reference sequence). V was shortened by 5 bases and J by 1 base, with 11 bases between the two germline ends. CDR3 length: 14 amino acids. CDR3 nucleotide sequence: TGTGCCAGCAGCCAGGGACATCAGAACACTGAAGCTTTCTTT. Its translation: CASSQGHQNTEAFF. The entire variable domain, with the rest obtained from reference TRBV7-9 and TRBJ1-1, is as follows: DTGVSQNPRHKITKRGQNVTFRCDPISEHNRLYWYRQTLGQGPEFLTYFQNEAQLEKSRLLSDRFSAERPKGSFSTLEIQRTEQGDSAMYLCASSQGHQNTEAFFGQGTRLTVV.

The sample holds a few counts of this clone. The chain combines TRBV7-8 with TRBJ2-1; D might be TRBD1 (5 bases). CDR1 SGHVS and CDR2 FQNEAQ come from the germline V gene. The germline V and J ends were trimmed by 5 bases and 9 bases, with 20 bases remaining between them. The CDR3 is 15 amino acids. The CDR3 DNA reads as TGTGCCAGCAGCCAAAGGGAATCAGGGAATAGTGAGCAGTTCTTC. It encodes CASSQRESGNSEQFF.

The table lists this clone with a count of one. The V call is TRBV5-6, the J call TRBJ2-7; D unresolved. The germline gives CDR1 SGHDT, CDR2 YYEEEE. This CDR3 spans 12 amino acids. Trimming stripped 1 base from V and 6 bases from J, with 8 bases between. CDR3 loop: CASSLSVREQYF. The CDR3 nucleotides read TGTGCCAGCAGCTTGAGCGTGCGCGAGCAGTACTTC.